A selection of T cell receptor beta chains follows, all from one sample in a study of shared clonotypes between healthy human individuals. Assay: immunoSEQ multiplex PCR; the TCRdb copy retains only in-frame clones and omits some. In the table there are around 550,000 clones, roughly 95% of which are singletons. The sample consisted of naive CD8+ T cells sorted from blood. The source of these receptors is a woman aged 30 to 39 in good health. Each CDR3 is given with its conserved first and last residue. D genes are given only for firm matches. Size tells how often a clone was seen (once, few, many) or the class of an expanded clone, and some rows leave it out.

j_call	d_call	clone_size	v_call	cdr3_nt	cdr3_aa
TRBJ2-5	.	.	TRBV7-7	TGTGCCAGCAGCTTTGACCCAACCCAAGAGACCCAGTACTTC	CASSFDPTQETQYF
TRBJ2-7	TRBD2	.	TRBV5-1	TGCGCCAGCAGCTACCGGGAGGGCCGGGCCTACGAGCAGTACTTC	CASSYREGRAYEQYF
TRBJ2-1	.	.	TRBV13	TGTGCCAGCAGCTTATCGGCCAACAATGAGCAGTTCTTC	CASSLSANNEQFF
TRBJ2-7	.	.	TRBV9	TGTGCCAGCAGCGGAGATAGCGGAGTCTTCTCCTACGAGCAGTACTTC	CASSGDSGVFSYEQYF
TRBJ2-7	TRBD1	.	TRBV5-4	TGTGCCAGCAGCTACGGGACAGTGGGGGAGCAGTACTTC	CASSYGTVGEQYF
TRBJ2-1	.	.	TRBV30	TGTGCCTGGAGTGTAGCCCATGAGCAGTTCTTC	CAWSVAHEQFF
TRBJ1-2	.	.	TRBV19	TGTGCCAGTAGAACCGGGACACCCTATGGCTACACCTTC	CASRTGTPYGYTF
TRBJ2-5	.	.	TRBV28	TGTGCCAGCAGCGCGACTTGGGACGGCCAAGAGACCCAGTACTTC	CASSATWDGQETQYF
TRBJ2-7	.	.	TRBV7-9	TGTGCCAGCAGCCCCGGGGTGGCCGAGCAGTACTTC	CASSPGVAEQYF
TRBJ2-7	.	.	TRBV5-8	TGTGCCAGCAGCCCAACATTAAGGGCAGGAACCTACGAGCAGTACTTC	CASSPTLRAGTYEQYF
TRBJ2-7	.	.	TRBV11-2	TGTGCCAGCAGCTTAGCCGGGACGGCGAGATCCTACGAGCAGTACTTC	CASSLAGTARSYEQYF
TRBJ2-1	TRBD2	.	TRBV9	TGTGCCAGCAGATCCGGGACTAACGAGCAGTTCTTC	CASRSGTNEQFF
TRBJ2-1	.	few	TRBV29-1	TGCAGCGTTGCGGGGTACGCTTCTCAACACTCCTACAATGAGCAGTTCTTC	CSVAGYASQHSYNEQFF
TRBJ2-7	.	.	TRBV5-6	TGTGCCAGCAGCTTTTCGGGTCGCGAGCAGTACTTC	CASSFSGREQYF
TRBJ1-1	.	.	TRBV5-6	TGTGCCAGCAGCCCCGGCTCTGGGGACCGAGCTTTCTTT	CASSPGSGDRAFF
TRBJ2-7	TRBD2	.	TRBV27	TGTGCCAGCAGTTTTTATAGCGGGGGCTACGAGCAGTACTTC	CASSFYSGGYEQYF